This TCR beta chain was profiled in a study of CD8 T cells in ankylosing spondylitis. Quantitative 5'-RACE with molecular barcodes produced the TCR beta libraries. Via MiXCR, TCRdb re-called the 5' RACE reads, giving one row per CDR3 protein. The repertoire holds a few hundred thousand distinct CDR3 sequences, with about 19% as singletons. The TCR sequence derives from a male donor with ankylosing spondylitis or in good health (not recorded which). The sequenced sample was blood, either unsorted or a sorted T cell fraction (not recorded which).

The CDR3 DNA is TGTGCCAGCAGTCCTCGCCCAGGTGGAGAAAAACTGTTTTTT. It is translated as CASSPRPGGEKLFF. The chain couples TRBV12-3 or TRBV12-4 to TRBJ1-4; D is ambiguous. Trimming shortened V by 5 bases and J by 8 bases, and 15 bases separated the two germline ends. The CDR3 is 14 residues long.